These T cell receptor beta chains were read from a single sample in a study of OX40 agonist ivuxolimab in advanced cancers. Here immunoSEQ multiplex PCR was the method, and the copy in TCRdb shows in-frame clones only, minus some. The sample has 50,000 to 75,000 clones, around 90% seen once; the top ten hold about 0.76%. Specimen: CD4+ or CD8+ T cells sorted from blood, collected in a trial of the OX40 agonist ivuxolimab. These receptors were taken from an adult with an advanced solid tumor such as melanoma, head and neck, liver or kidney cancer. The CDR3 runs from the conserved cysteine through the conserved F or W. The D gene is left open where the match is weak. Expanded clones get a size class; other rows say once, few or many, or leave the size out.

V,J,size,D,CDR3,DNA
TRBV9,TRBJ1-1,NA,NA,CASSVNSYTEAFF,TGTGCCAGCAGCGTGAACAGTTACACTGAAGCTTTCTTT
TRBV28,TRBJ2-7,once,NA,CASSLRGVVWRAAEQYF,TGTGCCAGCAGTTTAAGGGGGGTGGTCTGGAGAGCGGCCGAGCAGTACTTC
TRBV29-1,TRBJ1-3,few,NA,CSVEEPRNTIYF,TGCAGCGTTGAAGAACCGCGAAACACCATATATTTT
TRBV15,TRBJ2-7,NA,NA,CATSRDFVVPYEQYF,TGTGCCACCAGCAGAGATTTCGTAGTCCCCTACGAGCAGTACTTC
TRBV5-4,TRBJ1-2,NA,NA,CASSSMGGIRYGYTF,TGTGCCAGCAGTTCGATGGGGGGGATTAGGTATGGCTACACCTTC
TRBV18,TRBJ1-1,NA,NA,CASSPRAGNTEAFF,TGTGCCAGCTCACCAAGGGCAGGGAACACTGAAGCTTTCTTT
TRBV29-1,TRBJ2-5,once,NA,CSVVGGQETQYF,TGCAGCGTTGTAGGCGGTCAAGAGACCCAGTACTTC
TRBV5-1,TRBJ2-3,once,TRBD1,CASGGQNTDTQYF,TGCGCCAGCGGGGGACAGAACACAGATACGCAGTATTTT
TRBV5-1,TRBJ1-2,NA,NA,CASSPPGASYGYTF,TGCGCCAGCAGCCCCCCGGGGGCTAGCTATGGCTACACCTTC
TRBV6-5,TRBJ1-5,NA,NA,CASSGFQPQHF,TGTGCCAGCAGTGGTTTTCAGCCCCAGCATTTT
TRBV5-1,TRBJ2-5,NA,NA,CASSLQEPLQETQYF,TGCGCCAGCAGCTTGCAAGAGCCACTCCAAGAGACCCAGTACTTC
TRBV10-1,TRBJ2-7,NA,NA,CASSDPPGHEQYF,TGCGCCAGCAGTGACCCACCGGGCCACGAGCAGTACTTC
TRBV19,TRBJ2-5,NA,TRBD1,CASSIGEGAGETQYF,TGTGCCAGTAGTATAGGAGAGGGGGCTGGGGAGACCCAGTACTTC
TRBV9,TRBJ2-5,NA,TRBD1,CASSGGTGDVETQYF,TGTGCCAGCAGCGGTGGGACAGGGGATGTAGAGACCCAGTACTTC
TRBV11-2,TRBJ2-5,NA,TRBD2,CASSPGSWEGETQYF,TGTGCCAGCAGCCCCGGATCTTGGGAGGGGGAGACCCAGTACTTC
TRBV15,TRBJ1-5,NA,NA,CATSRDNQNSNQPQHF,TGTGCCACCAGCAGGGACAATCAAAATAGCAATCAGCCCCAGCATTTT
TRBV19,TRBJ2-1,once,TRBD1,CASSMSGTGLNEQFF,TGTGCCAGTAGTATGTCCGGGACAGGTCTCAATGAGCAGTTCTTC
TRBV9,TRBJ2-2,NA,NA,CASSAGIGARFDTGELFF,TGTGCCAGCAGCGCAGGGATCGGGGCGCGGTTCGACACCGGGGAGCTGTTTTTT
TRBV30,TRBJ1-1,NA,NA,CAWTQVNTEAFF,TGTGCCTGGACCCAGGTGAACACTGAAGCTTTCTTT
TRBV7-9,TRBJ2-5,NA,TRBD2,CASSLTRGLGRLETQYF,TGTGCCAGCAGCCTCACCCGGGGACTAGGACGGTTGGAGACCCAGTACTTC
TRBV27,TRBJ1-2,NA,NA,CASSSKGNGYTF,TGTGCCAGCAGTTCGAAGGGTAATGGCTACACCTTC
TRBV18,TRBJ2-1,NA,TRBD1,CASSPLQGPSNNEQFF,TGTGCCAGCTCACCTCTACAGGGGCCCTCCAACAATGAGCAGTTCTTC
TRBV10-1,TRBJ2-2,NA,TRBD2,CASSSTSGTGELFF,TGCGCCAGCAGTTCGACTAGCGGGACCGGGGAGCTGTTTTTT
TRBV7-8,TRBJ2-2,NA,NA,CASSFRSEPTGELFF,TGTGCCAGCAGCTTCCGCTCCGAACCAACCGGGGAGCTGTTTTTT
TRBV27,TRBJ1-4,NA,NA,CASSQTGGFEKLFF,TGTGCCAGCTCACAAACGGGGGGGTTCGAAAAACTGTTTTTT
TRBV18,TRBJ1-3,NA,NA,CASSPENNSGNTIYF,TGTGCCAGCTCACCAGAAAACAACTCTGGAAACACCATATATTTT
TRBV2,TRBJ2-7,NA,NA,CASRQTGWEQYF,TGTGCCAGCCGTCAGACAGGCTGGGAGCAGTACTTC
TRBV29-1,TRBJ1-3,NA,NA,CSVGQGFSGNTIYF,TGCAGCGTTGGCCAGGGCTTCTCTGGAAACACCATATATTTT
TRBV7-3,TRBJ2-3,NA,NA,CASSKNGIVTDTQYF,TGTGCCAGCAGCAAAAACGGAATTGTCACAGATACGCAGTATTTT
TRBV15,TRBJ1-2,NA,NA,CATSRDRQSNYGYTF,TGTGCCACCAGCAGAGATCGACAGTCTAACTATGGCTACACCTTC
TRBV5-6,TRBJ1-2,NA,TRBD1,CASRQGTGSNYGYTF,TGTGCCAGCAGACAAGGGACAGGGTCTAACTATGGCTACACCTTC
TRBV30,TRBJ1-3,NA,NA,CAWSPITLGNTIYF,TGTGCCTGGAGTCCCATTACTCTTGGAAACACCATATATTTT
TRBV5-1,TRBJ2-3,NA,TRBD2,CASSIPSGGREDTQYF,TGCGCCAGCAGCATCCCTAGCGGGGGTAGGGAAGATACGCAGTATTTT